Listed below are T cell receptor beta chains from one sample, sequenced in a study of blood T cell repertoires in COVID-19. Repertoires were generated with immunoSEQ multiplex PCR, while TCRdb's copy carries only in-frame clones and drops some. This sample has some 160,000 clones, with about 80% found just once. The source material was peripheral blood. The receptors here all came from a man between 65 and 85 years old with active or convalescent COVID-19. Each CDR3 is given with its conserved first and last residue.

TRBV19	TRBJ2-2	CASKWTGNTGELFF
TRBV7-9	TRBJ2-7	CASSFGQGNVYEQYF
TRBV5-4	TRBJ2-1	CASSPSPAGGPNNEQFF
TRBV18	TRBJ1-4	CASSHGQGAEKLFF
TRBV4-3	TRBJ2-7	CASSQGSGLAGEHEQYF
TRBV4-3	TRBJ1-2	CASSQDLAVGYTF
TRBV6-2/TRBV6-3	TRBJ2-2	CASSYRRRGSANTGELFF
TRBV2	TRBJ1-6	CASKGGDSPLHF
TRBV3-1/TRBV3-2	TRBJ1-5	CASSSNRGNQPQHF
TRBV5-1	TRBJ2-3	CASSSLAGGQDTQYF
TRBV18	TRBJ1-3	CASSIDSQDTIYF
TRBV18	TRBJ1-5	CASSPGQGNQPQHF
TRBV6-2/TRBV6-3	TRBJ1-1	CASSYGGMGFKGTEAFF
TRBV5-6	TRBJ1-4	CASSFGTGGREKLFF
TRBV14	TRBJ2-1	CASSQGGGPSSYNEQFF
TRBV19	TRBJ1-4	CASSSPRGGQGSSTNEKLFF
TRBV9	TRBJ2-1	CASSVRRAGYNEQFF
TRBV2	TRBJ2-3	CASSLTSGSPPVMQYF
TRBV2	TRBJ2-3	CASSAAPGVTDTQYF
TRBV9	TRBJ2-5	CASSVNPGEETQYF
TRBV19	TRBJ1-2	CASSRGLAFGYYGYTF
TRBV5-8	TRBJ1-5	CASGGVHSNQPQHF
TRBV29-1	TRBJ2-2	CSVDFSGGRTGELFF
TRBV5-5	TRBJ1-2	CASSLGVYGYTF
TRBV7-2	TRBJ1-1	CASSLGSRPLNTEAFF
TRBV6-4	TRBJ1-6	CASATSSYNSPLHF
TRBV7-2	TRBJ2-7	CASSFSPGAYEQYF
TRBV10-1	TRBJ2-1	CASSDYGTSGANEQFF
TRBV9	TRBJ2-5	CASSKRQGWIETQYF
TRBV5-1	TRBJ2-2	CASSPPAGTTGELFF
TRBV4-3	TRBJ2-5	CASSQDWGDTSETQYF
TRBV5-1	TRBJ2-7	CASSSGLAGGRNEQYF
TRBV7-2	TRBJ2-1	CASSLEWGPYNEQFF
TRBV7-2	TRBJ2-2	CASSPTPTGFGGGELFF
TRBV9	TRBJ1-1	CASSATTGSLMTEAFF
TRBV5-5	TRBJ1-6	CASSPQAQGDNSPLHF
TRBV5-6	TRBJ1-1	CASRTDRGVGNTEAFF
TRBV27	TRBJ1-2	CASSPRDSRNYGYTF
TRBV7-9	TRBJ2-1	CASSLVIQYNEQFF
TRBV28	TRBJ2-7	CASSLPPLAGGNEQYF
TRBV11-2	TRBJ2-3	CASSASDTQYF
TRBV5-6	TRBJ2-7	CASSPGGWGRNNEQYF